This T cell receptor beta chain was captured by sequencing in a study of blood T cell repertoires in COVID-19. Turning to the study itself: Whether acute or convalescent, the COVID-19 samples came from the United States, Italy and Spain. From T cells, B-cell-depleted T cells, or PBMCs came the material, which was cDNA or gDNA.

As handled by the study authors: Amplified reference gene primers provided the basis for estimating nucleated cell counts. Sequenced by immunoSEQ multiplex PCR; TCRdb stores in-frame clones only, minus some. V and J calls and clone size come straight from that table; D and trimming were deduced from the DNA. The repertoire holds 200,000 to 250,000 clones, with roughly 87% as singletons. This clone occurred once. The TCR sequence derives from a man between 40 and 49 years old with active or convalescent COVID-19. The sample was peripheral blood.

The CDR3 loop is CASSLGSRLNTEAFF. Written as DNA, the CDR3 is TGTGCCAGCAGCTTGGGGTCGCGGTTGAACACTGAAGCTTTCTTT. V and J are TRBV5-4 and TRBJ1-1, with unresolved D. The CDR3 runs 15 residues. Germline assignment: CDR1 SGHNT and CDR2 YYREEE (reference sequence). V was cut by 0 bases and J by 0 bases, with 9 bases left in between.